The clone carrying this T cell receptor (beta chain) has only a few counts. Per germline, CDR1 MNHEY and CDR2 SMNVEV (reference sequence). The V segment lost 8 bases and the J segment 5 bases; nucleotides outside the gene matches: 8. The CDR3 runs to 13 residues. No infections or other immune events were documented during collection. This sample stems from a study of identifying expanded T cells in peripheral blood. Generated by immunoSEQ multiplex PCR, the TCRdb table keeps only in-frame clones and is missing some. Of more than 50,000 clones in the sample, about four fifths were seen once. Sequenced material: blood. The sequence was collected from a person aged 18 to 70 in good health. J is TRBJ2-7 and V is TRBV27, with 8 nucleotides matching TRBD1. In DNA, the CDR3 is TGTGCCAGCGGTCGACAGGGGTCCCACGAGCAGTACTTC. Amino acids: CASGRQGSHEQYF.